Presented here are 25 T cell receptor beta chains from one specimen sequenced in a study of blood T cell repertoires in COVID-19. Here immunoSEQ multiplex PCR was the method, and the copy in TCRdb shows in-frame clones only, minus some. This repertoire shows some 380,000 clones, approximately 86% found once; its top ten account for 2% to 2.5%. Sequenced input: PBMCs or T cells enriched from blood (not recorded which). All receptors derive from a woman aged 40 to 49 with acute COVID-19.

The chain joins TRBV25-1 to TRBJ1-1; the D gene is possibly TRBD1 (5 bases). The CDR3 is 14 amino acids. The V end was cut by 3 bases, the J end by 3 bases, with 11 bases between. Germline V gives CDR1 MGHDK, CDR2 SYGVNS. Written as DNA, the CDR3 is TGTGCCAGCAGTGACAGGGTGCTGGACACTGAAGCTTTCTTT. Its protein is CASSDRVLDTEAFF.

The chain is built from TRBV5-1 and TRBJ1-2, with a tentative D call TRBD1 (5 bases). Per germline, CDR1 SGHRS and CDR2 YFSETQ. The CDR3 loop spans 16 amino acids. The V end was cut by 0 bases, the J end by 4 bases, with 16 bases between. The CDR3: CASSLGFGGVTYGYTF. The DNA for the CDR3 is TGCGCCAGCAGCTTGGGCTTCGGGGGAGTCACCTATGGCTACACCTTC.

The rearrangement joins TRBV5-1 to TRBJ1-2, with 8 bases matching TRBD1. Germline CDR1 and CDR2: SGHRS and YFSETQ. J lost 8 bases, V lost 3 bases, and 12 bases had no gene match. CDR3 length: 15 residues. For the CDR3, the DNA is TGCGCCAGCAGCTGGTCGTCGGACAGGGCGGGAGGCTACACCTTC. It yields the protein CASSWSSDRAGGYTF.

The DNA of the CDR3 is TGTGCCAGCAGTTTGGCCGGGACAGGGGATGGCTACACCTTC. Encoded protein: CASSLAGTGDGYTF. The chain carries TRBV27 and TRBJ1-2; 10 bases map to TRBD1. The germline V gene has CDR1 MNHEY and CDR2 SMNVEV (reference sequence). The CDR3 loop spans 14 amino acids. J gave up 6 bases and V 3 bases, and 4 bases lay outside the gene matches.

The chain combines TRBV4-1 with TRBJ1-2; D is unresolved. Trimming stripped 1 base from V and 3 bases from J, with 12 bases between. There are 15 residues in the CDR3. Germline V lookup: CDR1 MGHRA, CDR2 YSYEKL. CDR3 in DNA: TGCGCCAGCAGCCAAGGCCCAGGCGTGGACTATGGCTACACCTTC. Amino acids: CASSQGPGVDYGYTF.

DNA of the CDR3: TGTGCCAGCAGCCCAAAGACTAGCGGGGGCGGGAATGAGCAGTTCTTC. The encoded protein is CASSPKTSGGGNEQFF. The chain carries TRBV13 and TRBJ2-1, with 12 bases fitting TRBD2. With 5 bases clipped from V and 7 bases from J, the junction kept 9 bases outside the gene matches. The CDR3 sequence is 16 residues long. Germline loops: CDR1 PRHDT, CDR2 FYEKMQ (reference sequence).

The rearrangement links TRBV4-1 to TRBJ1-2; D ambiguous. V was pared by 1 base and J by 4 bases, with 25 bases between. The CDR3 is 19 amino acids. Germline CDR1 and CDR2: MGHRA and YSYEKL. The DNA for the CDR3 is TGCGCCAGCAGCCAAGGGGTCTCCTCTAGCGTACTGTACGGCTATGGCTACACCTTC. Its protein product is CASSQGVSSSVLYGYGYTF.

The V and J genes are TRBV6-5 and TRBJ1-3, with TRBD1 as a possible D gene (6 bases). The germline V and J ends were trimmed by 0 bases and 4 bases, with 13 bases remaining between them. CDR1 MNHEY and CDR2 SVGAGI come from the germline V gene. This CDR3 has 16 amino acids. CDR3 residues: CASSYSVRGSGNTIYF. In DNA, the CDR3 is TGTGCCAGCAGTTACTCCGTCAGGGGCTCCGGAAACACCATATATTTT.

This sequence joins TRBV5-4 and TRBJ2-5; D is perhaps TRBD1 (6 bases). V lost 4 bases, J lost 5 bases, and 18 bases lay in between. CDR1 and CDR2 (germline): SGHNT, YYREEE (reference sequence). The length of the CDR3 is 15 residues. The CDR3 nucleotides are TGTGCCAGCAGCCCCCCGGGCCAGGGGTTGGAGACCCAGTACTTC. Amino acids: CASSPPGQGLETQYF.

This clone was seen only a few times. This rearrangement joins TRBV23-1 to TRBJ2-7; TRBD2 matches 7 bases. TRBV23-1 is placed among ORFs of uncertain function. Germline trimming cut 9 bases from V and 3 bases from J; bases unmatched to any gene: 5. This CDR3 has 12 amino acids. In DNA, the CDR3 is TGCGCCAGGCCCCGGGGGGACTACGAGCAGTACTTC. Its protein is CARPRGDYEQYF.

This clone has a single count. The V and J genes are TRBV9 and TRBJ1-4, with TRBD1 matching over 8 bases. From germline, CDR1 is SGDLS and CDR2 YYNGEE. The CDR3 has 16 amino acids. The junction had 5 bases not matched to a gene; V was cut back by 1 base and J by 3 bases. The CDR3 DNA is TGTGCCAGCAGCGTATCAGGGGGCCGCTCTAATGAAAAACTGTTTTTT. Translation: CASSVSGGRSNEKLFF.

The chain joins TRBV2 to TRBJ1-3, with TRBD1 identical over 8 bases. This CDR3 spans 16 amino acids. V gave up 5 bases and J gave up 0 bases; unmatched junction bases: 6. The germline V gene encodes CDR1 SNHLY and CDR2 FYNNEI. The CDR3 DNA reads TGTGCCAGCAGTTTCGCCGGGACAGGCTCTGGAAACACCATATATTTT. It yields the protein CASSFAGTGSGNTIYF.

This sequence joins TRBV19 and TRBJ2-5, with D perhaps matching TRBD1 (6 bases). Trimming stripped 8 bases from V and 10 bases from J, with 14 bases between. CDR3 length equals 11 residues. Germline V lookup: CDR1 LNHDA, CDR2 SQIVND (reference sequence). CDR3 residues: CASAGARGQYF. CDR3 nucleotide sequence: TGTGCCAGTGCAGGGGCGAGGGGCCAGTACTTC.

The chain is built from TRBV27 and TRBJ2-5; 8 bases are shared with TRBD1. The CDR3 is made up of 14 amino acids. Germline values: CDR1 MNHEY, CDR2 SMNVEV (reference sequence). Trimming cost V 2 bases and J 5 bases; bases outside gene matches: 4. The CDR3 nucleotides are TGTGCCAGCAGTTTAGGACAGGGTGAGGAGACCCAGTACTTC. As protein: CASSLGQGEETQYF.

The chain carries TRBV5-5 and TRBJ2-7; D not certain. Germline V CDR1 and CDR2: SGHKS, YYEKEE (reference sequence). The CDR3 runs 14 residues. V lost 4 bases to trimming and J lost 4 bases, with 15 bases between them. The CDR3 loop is CASSRRVSPYEQYF. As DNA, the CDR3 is TGTGCCAGCAGCCGACGGGTGTCCCCTTACGAGCAGTACTTC.

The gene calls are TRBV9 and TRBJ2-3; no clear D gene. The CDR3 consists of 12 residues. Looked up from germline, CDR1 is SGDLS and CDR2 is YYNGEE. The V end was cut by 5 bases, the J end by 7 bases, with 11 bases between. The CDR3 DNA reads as TGTGCCAGCAGTCCGACAATTCATACGCAGTATTTT. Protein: CASSPTIHTQYF.

For the CDR3, the DNA is TGTGCCAGCAGCCCATACCAGGGGGCTTATGACACTGAAGCTTTCTTT. Encoded protein: CASSPYQGAYDTEAFF. V is TRBV7-8 and J is TRBJ1-1, with 8 bases aligning to TRBD1. Germline V gene sequence: CDR1 SGHVS, CDR2 FQNEAQ. The ends lost 5 bases at V and 3 bases at J; junction bases unmatched: 11. The CDR3 loop spans 16 amino acids.

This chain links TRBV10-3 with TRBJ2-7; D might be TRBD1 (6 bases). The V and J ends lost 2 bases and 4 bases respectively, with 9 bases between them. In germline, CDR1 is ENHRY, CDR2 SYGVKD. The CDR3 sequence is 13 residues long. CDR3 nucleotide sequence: TGTGCCATCAGTGAGGGACAGCGATACGAGCAGTACTTC. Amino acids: CAISEGQRYEQYF.

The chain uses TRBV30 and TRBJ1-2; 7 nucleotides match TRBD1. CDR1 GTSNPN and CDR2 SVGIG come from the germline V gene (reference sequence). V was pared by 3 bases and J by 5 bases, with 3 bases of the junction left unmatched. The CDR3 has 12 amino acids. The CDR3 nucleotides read TGTGCCTGGAGCGGGGACAGATATGGCTACACCTTC. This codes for CAWSGDRYGYTF.

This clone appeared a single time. CDR3 amino acids: CASSLPSWARNYGYTF. CDR3 nucleotide sequence: TGTGCCAGCAGCTTACCTTCCTGGGCAAGGAATTATGGCTACACCTTC. V gene TRBV5-8 combines with J gene TRBJ1-2, with D uncertain. Germline CDR1 SGHTS, CDR2 YDEGEE. Between the trimmed V and J ends, which lost 2 bases and 5 bases, there was a span of 19 bases. CDR3 length: 16 residues.

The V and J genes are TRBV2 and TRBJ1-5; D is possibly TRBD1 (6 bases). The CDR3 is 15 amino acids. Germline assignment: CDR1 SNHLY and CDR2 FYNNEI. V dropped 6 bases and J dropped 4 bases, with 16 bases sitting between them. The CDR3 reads CASRNGTNPNQPQHF. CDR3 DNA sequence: TGTGCCAGCAGGAACGGGACAAATCCTAATCAGCCCCAGCATTTT.

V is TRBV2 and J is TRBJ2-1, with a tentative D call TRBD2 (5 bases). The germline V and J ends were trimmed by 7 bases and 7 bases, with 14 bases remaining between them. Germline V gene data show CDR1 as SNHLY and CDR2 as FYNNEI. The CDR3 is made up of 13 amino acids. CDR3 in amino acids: CASTQREINEQFF. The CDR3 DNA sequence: TGTGCCAGCACCCAAAGGGAGATTAATGAGCAGTTCTTC.

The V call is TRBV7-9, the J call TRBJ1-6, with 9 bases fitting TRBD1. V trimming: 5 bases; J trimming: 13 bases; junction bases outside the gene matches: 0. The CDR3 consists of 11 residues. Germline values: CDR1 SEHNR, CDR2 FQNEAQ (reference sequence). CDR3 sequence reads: CASSGQGPLHF. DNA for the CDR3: TGTGCCAGCAGCGGACAGGGGCCCCTCCACTTT.

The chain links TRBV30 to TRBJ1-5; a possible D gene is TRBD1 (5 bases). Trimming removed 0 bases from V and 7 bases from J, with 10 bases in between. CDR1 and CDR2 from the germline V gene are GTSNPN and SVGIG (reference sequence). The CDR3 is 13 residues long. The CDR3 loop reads CAWSVGGFQPQHF. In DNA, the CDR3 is TGTGCCTGGAGTGTTGGGGGGTTCCAGCCCCAGCATTTT.

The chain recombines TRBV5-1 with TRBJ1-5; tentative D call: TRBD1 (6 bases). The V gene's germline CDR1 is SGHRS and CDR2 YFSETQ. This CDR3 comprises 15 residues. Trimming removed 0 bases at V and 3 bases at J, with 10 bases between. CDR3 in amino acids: CASSLVTGLNQPQHF. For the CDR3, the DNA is TGCGCCAGCAGCTTGGTGACAGGCCTCAATCAGCCCCAGCATTTT.